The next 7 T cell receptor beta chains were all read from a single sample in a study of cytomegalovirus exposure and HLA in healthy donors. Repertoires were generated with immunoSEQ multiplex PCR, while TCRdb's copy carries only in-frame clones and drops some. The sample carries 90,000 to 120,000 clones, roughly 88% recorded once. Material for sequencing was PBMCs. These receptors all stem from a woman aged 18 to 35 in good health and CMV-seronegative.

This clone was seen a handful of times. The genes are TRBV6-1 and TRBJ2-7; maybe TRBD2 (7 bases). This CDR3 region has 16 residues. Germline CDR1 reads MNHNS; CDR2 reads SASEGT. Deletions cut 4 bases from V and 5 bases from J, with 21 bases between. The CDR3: CASSAHLGGGRDEQYF. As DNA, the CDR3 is TGTGCCAGCAGTGCCCACTTAGGGGGGGGAAGAGACGAGCAGTACTTC.

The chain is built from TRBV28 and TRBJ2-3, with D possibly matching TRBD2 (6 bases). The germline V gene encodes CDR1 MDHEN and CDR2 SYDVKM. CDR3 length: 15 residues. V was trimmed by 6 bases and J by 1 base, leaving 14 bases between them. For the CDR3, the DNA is TGTGCCAGCAGGGGGGGTGCATGGGGCACAGATACGCAGTATTTT. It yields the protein CASRGGAWGTDTQYF.

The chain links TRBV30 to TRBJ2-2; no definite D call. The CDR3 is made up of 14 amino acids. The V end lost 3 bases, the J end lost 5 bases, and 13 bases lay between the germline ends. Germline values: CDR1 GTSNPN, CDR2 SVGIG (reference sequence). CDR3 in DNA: TGTGCCTGGAGCCCCGGCACGAGGACCGGGGAGCTGTTTTTT. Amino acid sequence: CAWSPGTRTGELFF.

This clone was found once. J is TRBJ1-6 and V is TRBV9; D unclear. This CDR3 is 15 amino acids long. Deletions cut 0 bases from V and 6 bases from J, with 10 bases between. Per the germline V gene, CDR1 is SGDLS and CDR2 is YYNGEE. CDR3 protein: CASSVGWEGNSPLHF. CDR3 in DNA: TGTGCCAGCAGCGTAGGGTGGGAGGGTAATTCACCCCTCCACTTT.

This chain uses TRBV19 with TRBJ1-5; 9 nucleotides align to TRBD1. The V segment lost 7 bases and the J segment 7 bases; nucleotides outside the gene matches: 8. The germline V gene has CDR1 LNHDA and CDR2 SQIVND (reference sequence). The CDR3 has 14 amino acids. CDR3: CASTRDRDRQPQHF. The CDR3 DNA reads TGTGCCAGTACTAGGGACAGGGATAGACAGCCCCAGCATTTT.

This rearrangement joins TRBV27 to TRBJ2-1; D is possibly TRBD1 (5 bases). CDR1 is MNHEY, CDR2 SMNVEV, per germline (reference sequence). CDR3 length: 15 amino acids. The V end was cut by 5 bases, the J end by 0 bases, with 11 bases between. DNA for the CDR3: TGTGCCAGCAGTACTGGGGCAGGCTCCTACAATGAGCAGTTCTTC. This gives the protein CASSTGAGSYNEQFF.

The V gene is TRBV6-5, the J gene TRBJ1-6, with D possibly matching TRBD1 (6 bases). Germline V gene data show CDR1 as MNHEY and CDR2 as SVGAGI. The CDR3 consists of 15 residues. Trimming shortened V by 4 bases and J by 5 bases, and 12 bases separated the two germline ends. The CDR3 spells CASSLDRFHNSPLHF. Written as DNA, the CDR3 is TGTGCCAGCAGTTTGGACAGATTTCATAATTCACCCCTCCACTTT.